This T cell receptor beta chain was profiled in a study of blood T cell repertoires in COVID-19 (dated by TCRdb to 2020 to 2022). Context from the whole study: The collaborator samples originated in the United States, Italy and Spain and spanned the acute and convalescent phases of COVID-19. The prospective study material was composed of cDNA or gDNA derived from T cells, B-cell-depleted T cells, or PBMCs. The dataset comprised deeply sampled blood TCRbeta repertoires from subjects exposed to, actively infected with, or recovered from COVID-19. The repertoires were released in a freely available public database meant as a resource for research on the immune response to SARS-CoV-2. The samples were drawn from the first 160 participants of the ongoing ImmuneRACE study and from about 1,200 subjects provided by 6 global collaborators. The sample metadata nearly always contained a de-identified subject ID, COVID-19 status, age in years and sex. Where HLA class I and class II types were available, the types were taken from metadata supplied by the sample provider, not from assay-based typing.

With respect to this clone: Its antigen remains unidentified. No qualities accompany the bases; no much larger clone lies one base away.

The immunoSEQ Assay, a bias-controlled multiplex PCR, was used to amplify TCRbeta CDR3 regions from genomic DNA. The paper's processing steps were these. Nucleated cell counts per sample were estimated from amplification of reference gene primers within the assay. To quantify the absolute abundance of each unique TCRbeta CDR3 rearrangement, sequence reads were collapsed and filtered. For each sample, productive Simpson clonality was calculated as the square root of Simpson's diversity index across productive rearrangements. Held by TCRdb, this immuneACCESS table contains in-frame sequences only and omits some clones. Under half of the omission traces to an unresolved V gene where checked; the cause of the rest is unknown. That table supplies the V and J calls and clone size; D and trimming were determined from the DNA. This sample has roughly 50,000 clones in its table, and about nine tenths of those were observed once. Of the sample, just over 5% falls within the top ten clones.

The CDR3 starts with the cysteine, ends with the phenylalanine, and has 14 residues. Solely the CDR3 DNA is kept, with 42 bases framed from the first base. Clipping removes 7 bases from V and 5 bases from J, with 6 as the unmatched junction base count. CDR1 and CDR2 (SGHTA, FQGNSA) derive from the germline V gene. The study at large found these results: The quantity of clinical and demographic metadata differed by source and by participant and was supplied without curation.

Collaborating institutions collected whole blood in K2EDTA tubes following their own protocols. Collaborator samples were shipped for TCRbeta analysis as frozen whole blood, isolated PBMCs, or DNA extracted from either sample type. Sequences were obtained from peripheral blood. The TCR was taken from a man in his sixties or seventies with acute or convalescent COVID-19. The V gene is TRBV7-2 and the J gene is TRBJ2-2, with 8 bases aligning to TRBD1. For the CDR3, the sequence is CASTQTGATGELFF. In nucleotide form, the sequence is TGTGCCAGCACCCAGACAGGGGCTACCGGGGAGCTGTTTTTT.